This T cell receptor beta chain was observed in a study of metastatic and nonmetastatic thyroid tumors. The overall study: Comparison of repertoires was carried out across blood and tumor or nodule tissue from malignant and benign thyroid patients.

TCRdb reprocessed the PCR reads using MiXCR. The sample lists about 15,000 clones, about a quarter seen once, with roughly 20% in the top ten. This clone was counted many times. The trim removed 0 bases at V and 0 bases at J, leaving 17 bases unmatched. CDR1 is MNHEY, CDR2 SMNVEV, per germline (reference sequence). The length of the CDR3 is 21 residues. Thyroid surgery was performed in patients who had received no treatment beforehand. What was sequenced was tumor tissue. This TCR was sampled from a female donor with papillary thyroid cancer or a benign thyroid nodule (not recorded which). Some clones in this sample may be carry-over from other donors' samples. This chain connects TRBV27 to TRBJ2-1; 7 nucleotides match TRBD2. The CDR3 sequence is CASSLSKGRAPHRVSYNEQFF. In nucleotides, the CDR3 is TGTGCCAGCAGTTTATCTAAGGGGAGGGCCCCCCACCGGGTCTCCTACAATGAGCAGTTCTTC.